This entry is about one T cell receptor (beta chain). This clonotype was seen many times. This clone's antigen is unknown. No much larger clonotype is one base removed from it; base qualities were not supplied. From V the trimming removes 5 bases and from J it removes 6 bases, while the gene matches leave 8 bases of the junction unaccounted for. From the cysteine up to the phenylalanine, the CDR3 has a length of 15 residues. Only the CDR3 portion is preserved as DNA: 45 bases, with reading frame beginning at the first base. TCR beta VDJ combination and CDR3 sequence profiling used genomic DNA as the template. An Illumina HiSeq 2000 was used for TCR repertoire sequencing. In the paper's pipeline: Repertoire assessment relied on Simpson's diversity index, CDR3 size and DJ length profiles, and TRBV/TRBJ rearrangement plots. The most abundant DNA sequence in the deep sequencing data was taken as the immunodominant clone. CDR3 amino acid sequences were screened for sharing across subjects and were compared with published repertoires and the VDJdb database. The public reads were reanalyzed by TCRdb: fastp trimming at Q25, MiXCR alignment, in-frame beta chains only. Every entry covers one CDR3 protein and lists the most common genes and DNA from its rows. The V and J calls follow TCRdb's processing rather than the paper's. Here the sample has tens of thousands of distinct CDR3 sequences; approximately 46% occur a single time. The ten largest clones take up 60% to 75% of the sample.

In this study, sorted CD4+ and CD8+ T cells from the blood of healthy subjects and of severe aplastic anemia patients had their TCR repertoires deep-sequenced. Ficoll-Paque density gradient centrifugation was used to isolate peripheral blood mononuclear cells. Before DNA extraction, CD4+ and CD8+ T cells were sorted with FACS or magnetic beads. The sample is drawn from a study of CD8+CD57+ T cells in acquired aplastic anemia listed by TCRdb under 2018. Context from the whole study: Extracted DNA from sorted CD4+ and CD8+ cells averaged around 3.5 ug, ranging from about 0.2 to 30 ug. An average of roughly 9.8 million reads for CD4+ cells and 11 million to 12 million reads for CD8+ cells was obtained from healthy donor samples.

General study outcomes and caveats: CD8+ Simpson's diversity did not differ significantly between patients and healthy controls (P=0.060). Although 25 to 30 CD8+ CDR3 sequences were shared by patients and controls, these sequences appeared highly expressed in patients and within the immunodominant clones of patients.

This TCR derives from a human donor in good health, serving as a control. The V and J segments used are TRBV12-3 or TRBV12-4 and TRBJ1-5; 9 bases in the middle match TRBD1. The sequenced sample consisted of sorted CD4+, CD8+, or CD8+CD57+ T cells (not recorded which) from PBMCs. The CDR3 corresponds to CASSRGQGSGQPQHF. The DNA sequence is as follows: TGTGCCAGCAGTCGGGGACAGGGTAGCGGTCAGCCCCAGCATTTT.